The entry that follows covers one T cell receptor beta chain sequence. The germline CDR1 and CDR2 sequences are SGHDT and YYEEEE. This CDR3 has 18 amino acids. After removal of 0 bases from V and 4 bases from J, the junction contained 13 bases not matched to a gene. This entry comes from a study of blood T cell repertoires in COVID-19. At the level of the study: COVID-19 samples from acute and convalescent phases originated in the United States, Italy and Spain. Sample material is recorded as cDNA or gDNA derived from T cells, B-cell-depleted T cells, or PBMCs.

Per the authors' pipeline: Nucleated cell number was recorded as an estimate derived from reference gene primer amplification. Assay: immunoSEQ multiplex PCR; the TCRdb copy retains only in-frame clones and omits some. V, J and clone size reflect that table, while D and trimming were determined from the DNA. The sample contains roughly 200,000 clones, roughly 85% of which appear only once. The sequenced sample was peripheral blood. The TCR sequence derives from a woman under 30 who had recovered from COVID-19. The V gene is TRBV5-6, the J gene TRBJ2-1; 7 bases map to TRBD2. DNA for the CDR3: TGTGCCAGCAGCTTGGCCCCCCGCGGGGGAGGCCTGTACAATGAGCAGTTCTTC. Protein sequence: CASSLAPRGGGLYNEQFF. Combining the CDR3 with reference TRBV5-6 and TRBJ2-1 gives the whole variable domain DAGVTQSPTHLIKTRGQQVTLRCSPKSGHDTVSWYQQALGQGPQFIFQYYEEEERQRGNFPDRFSGHQFPNYSSELNVNALLLGDSALYLCASSLAPRGGGLYNEQFFGPGTRLTVL.